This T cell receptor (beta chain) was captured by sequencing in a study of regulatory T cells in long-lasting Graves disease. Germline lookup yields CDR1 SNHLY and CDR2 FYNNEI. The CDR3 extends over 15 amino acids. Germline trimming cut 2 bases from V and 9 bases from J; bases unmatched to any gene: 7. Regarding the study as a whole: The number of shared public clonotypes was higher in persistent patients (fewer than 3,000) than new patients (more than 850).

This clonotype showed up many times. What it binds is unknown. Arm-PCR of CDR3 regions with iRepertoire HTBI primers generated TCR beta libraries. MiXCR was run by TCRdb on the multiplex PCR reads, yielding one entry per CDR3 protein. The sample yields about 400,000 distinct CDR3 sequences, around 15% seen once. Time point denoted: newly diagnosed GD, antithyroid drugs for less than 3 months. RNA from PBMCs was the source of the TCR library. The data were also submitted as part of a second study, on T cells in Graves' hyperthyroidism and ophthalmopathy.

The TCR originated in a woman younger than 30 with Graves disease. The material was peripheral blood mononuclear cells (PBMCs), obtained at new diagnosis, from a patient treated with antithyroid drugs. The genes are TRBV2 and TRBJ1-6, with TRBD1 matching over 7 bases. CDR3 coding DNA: TGTGCCAGCAGTGAAAGGGGGCAGGGACGTTCACCCCTCCACTTT. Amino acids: CASSERGQGRSPLHF.